This is a list of T cell receptor beta chains from one sample in a study of cytomegalovirus exposure and HLA in healthy donors. Produced via immunoSEQ multiplex PCR; TCRdb's table is partial and in-frame only. The sample consists of 150,000 to 200,000 clones, 70% of them appearing once. The sequenced sample was PBMCs. All receptors come from a man aged 18 to 30 in good health and CMV-seropositive. Both conserved end residues are part of each CDR3.

J gene	V gene	CDR3 protein
TRBJ1-5	TRBV5-1	CASSYNGQGSEPQHF
TRBJ1-1	TRBV6-1	CASSEAEPNTEAFF
TRBJ2-2	TRBV6-1	CATSPDRARAGELFF
TRBJ1-3	TRBV15	CATSRDWANGNTIYF
TRBJ2-1	TRBV5-6	CASSLVASGGIEQFF
TRBJ2-2	TRBV5-4	CASSLGGGVDAGELFF
TRBJ2-2	TRBV27	CASSSTGGVGTGELFF
TRBJ1-2	TRBV11-2	CASSSFGQGGGYTF
TRBJ1-2	TRBV6-5	CASRLLQGHYGYTF
TRBJ2-3	TRBV5-1	CASKLAGPTDTQYF
TRBJ2-5	TRBV7-7	CASSTGQGGETQYF
TRBJ1-1	TRBV19	CASTTDRGAVNTEAFF
TRBJ1-1	TRBV5-5	CASSYLGTGNTEAFF
TRBJ2-3	TRBV12-5	CASGLAGTSGIITDTQYF
TRBJ2-1	TRBV13	CASSPDRHSGTYNEQFF
TRBJ1-4	TRBV4-1	CASSQPDRDGEKLFF
TRBJ2-5	TRBV6-1	CASSDPYKTSVGETQYF
TRBJ1-5	TRBV18	CASSLQGAGDQPQHF
TRBJ2-5	TRBV11-3	CASSSGQNQETQYF
TRBJ2-3	TRBV11-2	CASSQDTFGRGTDTQYF
TRBJ2-5	TRBV5-4	CASSSRVGGGPQETQYF
TRBJ2-3	TRBV18	CASSPLTRNTDTQYF
TRBJ1-6	TRBV28	CASLRSYNSPLHF
TRBJ1-2	TRBV30	CAWSRGGADGYTF
TRBJ2-2	TRBV7-7	CASSSLAGPNTGELFF
TRBJ1-1	TRBV27	CASSPWTGRETEAFF
TRBJ2-1	TRBV5-4	CASNPGGGLSYNEQFF
TRBJ1-1	TRBV7-8	CASSSRGGATTEAFF
TRBJ1-2	TRBV7-2	CASRPIGEFGGYTF
TRBJ1-1	TRBV19	CASSHQGDSSTEAFF
TRBJ1-1	TRBV18	CASSPPTGWTEAFF
TRBJ1-4	TRBV5-1	CASSRTGGREEKLFF
TRBJ2-3	TRBV28	CASRGGTDTQYF
TRBJ1-2	TRBV19	CASSTAGQGSGVTF
TRBJ2-1	TRBV5-1	CASSVATGRINEQFF
TRBJ1-2	TRBV10-3	CAISESTGVIGYTF
TRBJ2-5	TRBV11-2	CASSWGDHQETQYF
TRBJ2-1	TRBV2	CASTGLRDKVWYEQFF
TRBJ1-3	TRBV13	CASSLGTDLLLGNTIYF
TRBJ2-3	TRBV18	CASSPAGAWRDTQYF
TRBJ1-5	TRBV6-6	CASSPPGSSNQPQHF
TRBJ2-2	TRBV5-1	CASQTGTSGQTGELFF
TRBJ2-1	TRBV6-1	CASSEALASGGNEQFF
TRBJ2-5	TRBV7-2	CASSVPSPQETQYF
TRBJ2-5	TRBV6-1	CASSTGGQGSETQYF
TRBJ2-3	TRBV2	CASTPKGPEDTQYF
TRBJ2-1	TRBV5-6	CASSLEAGVRNEQFF
TRBJ1-1	TRBV19	CASSIAPGGGIGTEAFF
TRBJ2-3	TRBV11-3	CASSTRGGGKAGPGDTQYF
TRBJ1-2	TRBV4-1	CASSQGRDSTNYGYTF
TRBJ2-5	TRBV2	CASSSSGGGETQYF
TRBJ2-5	TRBV6-1	CASSPRGEGETQYF
TRBJ2-2	TRBV2	CASSEGRQGALPGELFF
TRBJ1-1	TRBV7-9	CASSHGGVNTEAFF